The T cell receptor (beta chain) described here comes from a study of T cell changes during pregnancy in multiple sclerosis. The germline V gene has CDR1 GTSNPN and CDR2 SVGIG (reference sequence). The CDR3 length is 16 residues. Trimming cost V 1 base and J 0 bases; bases outside gene matches: 5. Libraries were prepared by immunoSEQ multiplex PCR; TCRdb keeps only in-frame clonotypes and omits some of them. The table lists under 95,000 clones, roughly 91% of them singletons, with more than 1.5% in the top ten. The clonotype comes from a female donor in good health, enrolled as a control in a pregnancy study. The V gene is TRBV30, the J gene TRBJ1-1, with 10 bases identical to TRBD1. The sequencing here drew on peripheral blood, taken after pregnancy. The CDR3 coding sequence is TGTGCCTGGAGTGCATGGGACAGGGGCTTGAACACTGAAGCTTTCTTT. Translated: CAWSAWDRGLNTEAFF.